Below are 24 T cell receptor beta chains sequenced from a single sample in a study of blood T cell repertoires in COVID-19. Assay: immunoSEQ multiplex PCR; the TCRdb copy retains only in-frame clones and omits some. The table includes around 150,000 clones, 70% to 85% detected once. The material sequenced was peripheral blood. The receptors were sampled from a woman in her forties or fifties in a cohort sampled during active or convalescent COVID-19.

This clone was seen a handful of times. The gene calls are TRBV7-8 and TRBJ1-6; the D is unclear. CDR1 is SGHVS, CDR2 FQNEAQ, per germline. The CDR3 runs to 14 residues. The V and J ends lost 5 bases and 10 bases respectively, with 15 bases between them. The CDR3 coding sequence is TGTGCCAGCAGCCCCGGGATTTTCCACTCACCCCTCCACTTT. Translating gives CASSPGIFHSPLHF.

The chain recombines TRBV10-1 with TRBJ2-7; D is uncertain. The germline V gene has CDR1 WNHNN and CDR2 SYGVQD (reference sequence). The V gene lost 0 bases and the J gene lost 6 bases, with 6 bases spanning the gap. The CDR3 is 12 amino acids. CDR3 protein: CASSESGREQYF. In nucleotides, the CDR3 is TGCGCCAGCAGTGAGTCCGGTCGCGAGCAGTACTTC.

This clone has just a few counts. The chain joins TRBV30 to TRBJ1-1; D not resolved. The CDR3 contains 13 residues. Germline CDR1 is GTSNPN and CDR2 is SVGIG (reference sequence). With 0 bases removed from V and 1 base from J, the gap between germline ends came to 6 bases. DNA of the CDR3: TGTGCCTGGAGTGTACGGGGGAACACTGAAGCTTTCTTT. Its protein product is CAWSVRGNTEAFF.

The chain couples TRBV27 to TRBJ2-4, with a weak D call TRBD2 (6 bases). Germline lookup yields CDR1 MNHEY and CDR2 SMNVEV (reference sequence). This CDR3 spans 18 amino acids. Trimming took 6 bases from V and 8 from J, leaving 29 bases between them. CDR3 region: CASSPGGLWTGLRDIQYF. The CDR3, as DNA: TGTGCCAGCAGCCCCGGAGGGCTTTGGACGGGGCTCAGGGACATTCAGTACTTC.

The V gene is TRBV19, the J gene TRBJ1-3; unclear D gene. The V gene's germline CDR1 is LNHDA and CDR2 SQIVND (reference sequence). Trimming left V 6 bases short and J 0 bases short, with 12 bases between. The CDR3 is 15 residues long. CDR3 DNA sequence: TGTGCCAGTAGCGAAACCGGGTTCTCTGGAAACACCATATATTTT. Its translation is CASSETGFSGNTIYF.

This clone was seen once. The chain carries TRBV5-8 and TRBJ1-4; 7 bases match TRBD1. Trimming took 4 bases from V and 0 from J; bases not matched to a gene: 9. Germline V CDR1 and CDR2: SGHTS, YDEGEE. This CDR3 spans 17 amino acids. Here the CDR3 DNA reads TGTGCCAGCAGCCACTGGGACAGTGACGCAACTAATGAAAAACTGTTTTTT. Encoded protein: CASSHWDSDATNEKLFF.

The chain carries TRBV27 and TRBJ2-1, with a possible D match to TRBD2 (6 bases). Per the germline V gene, CDR1 is MNHEY and CDR2 is SMNVEV (reference sequence). V was clipped by 3 bases and J by 9 bases, with 12 bases between them. The CDR3 is 13 amino acids. The CDR3 reads CASSFTSFGEQFF. CDR3 nucleotides: TGTGCCAGCAGTTTCACTAGCTTCGGTGAGCAGTTCTTC.

V usage is TRBV9 and J usage is TRBJ1-6, with TRBD1 matching 9 bases. The germline CDR1 and CDR2 sequences are SGDLS and YYNGEE. This CDR3 has 15 residues. The V segment lost 3 bases and the J segment 9 bases; nucleotides outside the gene matches: 7. CDR3: CASSAHRQGGSPLHF. Written as DNA, the CDR3 is TGTGCCAGCAGCGCCCACAGACAGGGGGGTTCACCCCTCCACTTT.

The chain's CDR3 is CASSLAGGHTQYF. The CDR3 bases are TGTGCCAGCAGCTTGGCGGGGGGGCACACGCAGTATTTT. This chain links TRBV7-2 with TRBJ2-3, with 9 bases fitting TRBD2. J lost 9 bases, V lost 3 bases, and 4 bases had no gene match. CDR3 length: 13 residues. The V gene's germline CDR1 is SGHTA and CDR2 FQGNSA.

The V and J genes are TRBV28 and TRBJ1-4; D perhaps matches TRBD1 (5 bases). V was pared by 5 bases and J by 0 bases, with 10 bases between. Germline V gene lookup returns CDR1 MDHEN and CDR2 SYDVKM. There are 15 residues in the CDR3. The CDR3 loop is CASSVQGTTNEKLFF. In nucleotides, the CDR3 is TGTGCCAGCAGTGTCCAGGGCACAACTAATGAAAAACTGTTTTTT.

The chain uses TRBV6-2 or TRBV6-3 and TRBJ2-5; 9 nucleotides match TRBD1. Looked up from germline, CDR1 is MNHEY and CDR2 is SVGEGT. This CDR3 has 17 residues. Trimming cost V 0 bases and J 5 bases; bases outside gene matches: 10. The CDR3 spells CASSYSTSGQGRETQYF. In DNA form, the CDR3 reads TGTGCCAGCAGTTACTCGACATCCGGACAGGGGCGTGAGACCCAGTACTTC.

The rearrangement links TRBV5-5 to TRBJ2-1, with 9 bases aligning to TRBD2. The germline V gene encodes CDR1 SGHKS and CDR2 YYEKEE (reference sequence). J lost 7 bases, V lost 3 bases, and 5 bases had no gene match. This CDR3 spans 14 amino acids. CDR3 in DNA: TGTGCCAGCAGCTGGCTAGCGGGGTTAAATGAGCAGTTCTTC. This translates into CASSWLAGLNEQFF.

The gene calls are TRBV14 and TRBJ1-2, with unresolved D. Per the germline V gene, CDR1 is SGHDN and CDR2 is FVKESK. This CDR3 has 16 residues. Deletions cut 4 bases from V and 7 bases from J, with 22 bases between. The CDR3 protein is CASSRASVAGSLGYTF. The CDR3 DNA sequence: TGTGCCAGCAGCCGAGCCTCGGTGGCAGGTTCTCTTGGCTACACCTTC.

The chain uses TRBV3-1 (or the pseudogene TRBV3-2) and TRBJ1-4; TRBD1 aligns across 8 bases. V lost 5 bases to trimming and J lost 8 bases; unmatched junction nucleotides: 7. Per the germline V gene, CDR1 is LGHDT and CDR2 is YNNKEL (reference sequence). The CDR3 contains 14 residues. This chain's CDR3 is CASSDDRGWEKLFF. CDR3 coding DNA: TGTGCCAGCAGCGATGACAGGGGTTGGGAAAAACTGTTTTTT.

The genes are TRBV27 and TRBJ1-2; possible D gene TRBD1, 5 bases. The CDR3 is made up of 15 amino acids. Trimming left V 4 bases short and J 6 bases short, with 18 bases between. From germline, CDR1 is MNHEY and CDR2 SMNVEV (reference sequence). CDR3 residues: CASSYTFRVINGYTF. CDR3 coding DNA: TGTGCCAGCAGTTATACTTTCAGGGTGATTAATGGCTACACCTTC.

A single count supports this clone. This rearrangement joins TRBV10-3 to TRBJ1-2; TRBD1 might be the D (6 bases). The CDR3 spans 17 residues. V lost 2 bases and J lost 3, with 19 bases in between. Looked up from germline, CDR1 is ENHRY and CDR2 is SYGVKD. The CDR3 is CAISEGSPLAGDYGYTF. DNA of the CDR3: TGTGCCATCAGTGAGGGGTCCCCCCTCGCAGGGGACTATGGCTACACCTTC.

To note about this clone: The same CDR3 also results from other DNA sequences found in this sample. The V gene is TRBV7-9, the J gene TRBJ1-3; 8 nucleotides line up with TRBD1. The length of the CDR3 is 15 residues. The ends lost 5 bases at V and 0 bases at J; junction bases unmatched: 3. Germline V gene data show CDR1 as SEHNR and CDR2 as FQNEAQ (reference sequence). CDR3 region: CASSITGGSGNTIYF. As DNA, the CDR3 is TGTGCCAGCAGCATTACAGGGGGCTCTGGAAACACCATATATTTT.

The chain recombines TRBV4-3 with TRBJ2-7, with 8 bases that match TRBD1. The CDR3 is made up of 12 amino acids. Germline V gene lookup returns CDR1 LGHNA and CDR2 YSLEER. J gave up 6 bases and V 3 bases, and 1 base lay outside the gene matches. The CDR3 is CASSQTGAEQYF. CDR3 sequence (DNA): TGCGCCAGCAGCCAGACAGGGGCCGAGCAGTACTTC.

This clone has a single count. The J gene is TRBJ1-2, the V gene TRBV18; D is undetermined. Germline lookup yields CDR1 KGHSH and CDR2 LQKENI. The CDR3 has 15 residues. Deletions cut 2 bases from V and 5 bases from J, with 15 bases between. The CDR3 here is CASSPTEGSGYGYTF. The CDR3 DNA reads TGTGCCAGCTCACCAACAGAAGGGAGCGGGTATGGCTACACCTTC.

The chain has TRBV30 and TRBJ1-1; 7 nucleotides agree with TRBD1. Trimming removed 4 bases from V and 1 base from J; junction bases left unmatched: 9. The CDR3 has 15 residues. Looked up from germline, CDR1 is GTSNPN and CDR2 is SVGIG (reference sequence). The CDR3 coding sequence is TGTGCCTGGACGAAAACGACAGGGAAGAACACTGAAGCTTTCTTT. It codes for CAWTKTTGKNTEAFF.

The chain uses TRBV3-1 (or the pseudogene TRBV3-2) and TRBJ1-5; D call uncertain. There are 15 residues in the CDR3. The V end was cut by 0 bases, the J end by 6 bases, with 12 bases between. Germline CDR1 reads LGHDT; CDR2 reads YNNKEL (reference sequence). This CDR3 is CASSQDSGTGQPQHF. The CDR3 DNA reads TGTGCCAGCAGCCAAGATTCAGGAACTGGTCAGCCCCAGCATTTT.

Concerning this clone: Other DNA sequences within the sample encode an identical CDR3. J is TRBJ2-1 and V is TRBV3-1 (or the pseudogene TRBV3-2), with a weak D call TRBD2 (5 bases). The germline V and J ends were trimmed by 3 bases and 6 bases, with 9 bases remaining between them. The germline gives CDR1 LGHDT, CDR2 YNNKEL (reference sequence). The CDR3 is 13 residues long. CDR3 in DNA: TGTGCCAGCAGCCAGGATACTAGCAATGAGCAGTTCTTC. The encoded protein is CASSQDTSNEQFF.

The chain links TRBV24-1 to TRBJ1-4; no firm D call. V gave up 5 bases and J gave up 11 bases, with 11 bases separating them. The germline gives CDR1 KGHDR, CDR2 SFDVKD. The CDR3 is made up of 12 amino acids. CDR3: CATSVRGWKLFF. CDR3 nucleotide sequence: TGTGCCACCAGTGTACGGGGATGGAAACTGTTTTTT.

The gene calls are TRBV11-2 and TRBJ1-4; D is unresolved. Trimming stripped 4 bases from V and 4 bases from J, with 19 bases between. The CDR3 runs 17 residues. The germline V gene encodes CDR1 SGHAT and CDR2 FQNNGV. The CDR3: CASSSSGWGTDNEKLFF. CDR3 sequence (DNA): TGTGCCAGCAGCTCCTCGGGGTGGGGTACCGATAATGAAAAACTGTTTTTT. Based on the CDR3 plus reference TRBV11-2 and TRBJ1-4, the full variable domain is EAGVAQSPRYKIIEKRQSVAFWCNPISGHATLYWYQQILGQGPKLLIQFQNNGVVDDSQLPKDRFSAERLKGVDSTLKIQPAKLEDSAVYLCASSSSGWGTDNEKLFFGSGTQLSVL.